These 28 T cell receptor beta chains came from one sample sequenced in a study of T cell repertoires in cytomegalovirus infection. TCRdb fed the reads into MiXCR, producing one record per CDR3 protein. The sample includes fewer than 250,000 distinct CDR3 sequences, more than 9% of them seen just once. The sequencing input was PBMCs. Receptor source: a human donor in good health (CMV status not recorded). Some clones in this sample may be carry-over from other donors' samples.

This clonotype occurred many times. The V gene is TRBV11-2, the J gene TRBJ2-3; TRBD1 matches 8 bases. Trimming removed 1 base from V and 1 base from J; junction bases left unmatched: 4. The CDR3 is 16 residues long. The germline V gene has CDR1 SGHAT and CDR2 FQNNGV. This CDR3 reads CASSLGGQVGTDTQYF. CDR3 nucleotide sequence: TGTGCCAGCAGCTTAGGGGGACAGGTGGGCACAGATACGCAGTATTTT.

This clonotype has just a few counts. This sequence joins TRBV29-1 and TRBJ1-5, with D perhaps TRBD1 (5 bases). Between the trimmed V and J ends, which lost 6 bases and 4 bases, there was a span of 10 bases. Germline V lookup: CDR1 SQVTM, CDR2 ANQGSEA. This CDR3 has 12 amino acids. As DNA, the CDR3 is TGCAGCGTCGCCGACAGAAATCAGCCCCAGCATTTT. It specifies CSVADRNQPQHF.

This clonotype was seen only a few times. This rearrangement joins TRBV4-1 to TRBJ2-2, with 7 bases lining up with TRBD1. With 0 bases clipped from V and 0 bases from J, the junction kept 4 bases outside the gene matches. The CDR3 is made up of 17 amino acids. The germline V gene encodes CDR1 MGHRA and CDR2 YSYEKL. CDR3 residues: CASSQEAQGANTGELFF. The DNA of the CDR3 is TGCGCCAGCAGCCAAGAAGCGCAGGGGGCGAACACCGGGGAGCTGTTTTTT.

This clonotype was seen a handful of times. The chain links TRBV3-1 to TRBJ2-2, with 7 bases lining up with TRBD2. Unmatched junction bases numbered 12, after V lost 3 bases and J lost 2 bases. Germline CDR1 reads LGHDT; CDR2 reads YNNKEL (reference sequence). The CDR3 has 18 residues. CDR3: CASSQAPLSGVNTGELFF. CDR3 nucleotides: TGTGCCAGCAGCCAGGCCCCCCTGAGCGGGGTAAACACCGGGGAGCTGTTTTTT. The whole variable domain, remainder taken from reference TRBV3-1 and TRBJ2-2, is DTAVSQTPKYLVTQMGNDKSIKCEQNLGHDTMYWYKQDSKKFLKIMFSYNNKELIINETVPNRFSPKSPDKAHLNLHINSLELGDSAVYFCASSQAPLSGVNTGELFFGEGSRLTVL.

In this sample, this clonotype turned up many times. V gene TRBV7-9 combines with J gene TRBJ2-7; 8 nucleotides match TRBD2. Germline V CDR1 and CDR2: SEHNR, FQNEAQ (reference sequence). The V gene end was trimmed by 2 bases and the J gene end by 7 bases; junction bases not matched to a gene: 10. This CDR3 contains 15 residues. DNA of the CDR3: TGTGCCAGCAGCTTAAAGGTAGCGGGACTAGAAGAGCAGTACTTC. Its translation: CASSLKVAGLEEQYF. The full variable domain, rest sourced from reference TRBV7-9 and TRBJ2-7, is DTGVSQNPRHKITKRGQNVTFRCDPISEHNRLYWYRQTLGQGPEFLTYFQNEAQLEKSRLLSDRFSAERPKGSFSTLEIQRTEQGDSAMYLCASSLKVAGLEEQYFGPGTRLTVT.

The chain employs TRBV5-1 and TRBJ2-1, with D perhaps TRBD1 (5 bases). V lost 2 bases to trimming and J lost 0 bases, with 9 bases between them. The CDR3 extends over 15 amino acids. Per the germline V gene, CDR1 is SGHRS and CDR2 is YFSETQ. The CDR3 loop is CASSLQASSYNEQFF. DNA for the CDR3: TGCGCCAGCAGCTTACAGGCTAGCTCCTACAATGAGCAGTTCTTC.

This rearrangement joins TRBV6-1 to TRBJ2-1; 7 bases are a match to TRBD2. V lost 5 bases to trimming and J lost 2 bases; unmatched junction nucleotides: 6. The CDR3 spans 15 residues. Looked up from germline, CDR1 is MNHNS and CDR2 is SASEGT. Written as DNA, the CDR3 is TGTGCCAGCAGTTTACGGGAGGTCCCCTACAATGAGCAGTTCTTC. Translated: CASSLREVPYNEQFF.

This clonotype showed up many times. J is TRBJ2-2 and V is TRBV2; possibly TRBD1 for D (5 bases). The CDR3 runs 16 residues. Trimming took 3 bases from V and 6 from J, leaving 17 bases between them. CDR1 and CDR2 (germline): SNHLY, FYNNEI. The DNA for the CDR3 is TGTGCCAGCAGTGACTCGCCGGATAAGGGGTCCGGGGAGCTGTTTTTT. Translating gives CASSDSPDKGSGELFF.

This clonotype was recorded at least ten times. V and J are TRBV12-3 or TRBV12-4 and TRBJ2-5, with 7 bases identical to TRBD1. The CDR3 has 14 residues. J was trimmed by 5 bases and V by 6 bases; bases with no gene match: 9. The CDR3 DNA follows: TGTGCCAGCAGCTTCCTCGACAGGGCGGAGACCCAGTACTTC. Residues: CASSFLDRAETQYF.

This clonotype is medium-sized in the sample. The chain joins TRBV7-2 to TRBJ1-2; 9 positions match TRBD1. CDR3 length: 15 amino acids. After removal of 5 bases from V and 4 bases from J, the junction contained 8 bases not matched to a gene. Germline V gene sequence: CDR1 SGHTA, CDR2 FQGNSA. The CDR3 DNA sequence: TGTGCCAGCAGCCACCGGGACAGGGCGGTCTATGGCTACACCTTC. Amino acid sequence: CASSHRDRAVYGYTF.

There are a few counts of this clonotype. The gene calls are TRBV6-5 and TRBJ2-5; possibly TRBD2 for D (5 bases). Germline CDR1 reads MNHEY; CDR2 reads SVGAGI. V shed 5 bases and J shed 5 bases, with 15 bases lying between them. The CDR3 is 14 amino acids. For the CDR3, the DNA is TGTGCCAGCAGTCTGGGGAGCCTGCGGGAGACCCAGTACTTC. Protein sequence: CASSLGSLRETQYF.

The chain is built from TRBV30 and TRBJ2-1, with a tentative D call TRBD2 (6 bases). Germline CDR1 reads GTSNPN; CDR2 reads SVGIG (reference sequence). The CDR3 has 14 residues. Trimming cost V 4 bases and J 4 bases, with 14 bases left between them. CDR3 loop: CAWTPGRDYNEQFF. CDR3 bases: TGTGCCTGGACCCCGGGGCGGGATTACAATGAGCAGTTCTTC.

This clonotype was counted ten times or more. This chain uses TRBV11-2 with TRBJ2-5, with TRBD2 matching 9 bases. V gave up 5 bases and J gave up 7 bases; unmatched junction bases: 8. This CDR3 is 14 amino acids long. Germline values: CDR1 SGHAT, CDR2 FQNNGV. CDR3 residues: CASSPAVAGATQYF. CDR3 nucleotides: TGTGCCAGCAGCCCCGCGGTAGCGGGGGCGACCCAGTACTTC.

This clonotype was observed at least ten times. The chain combines TRBV7-2 with TRBJ2-3; 7 nucleotides align to TRBD1. Germline assignment: CDR1 SGHTA and CDR2 FQGNSA. V trimming: 0 bases; J trimming: 6 bases; junction bases outside the gene matches: 6. CDR3 length equals 15 residues. The CDR3 protein is CASSLAARGWDTQYF. CDR3 in DNA: TGTGCCAGCAGCTTAGCCGCCAGGGGGTGGGATACGCAGTATTTT.

This clonotype was detected ten times or more. This rearrangement joins TRBV6-1 to TRBJ1-3; D call uncertain. The V end was cut by 4 bases, the J end by 2 bases, with 9 bases between. The germline V gene encodes CDR1 MNHNS and CDR2 SASEGT. The CDR3 consists of 14 residues. CDR3 coding DNA: TGTGCCAGCAGTGCCAGTGGGACTGGAAACACCATATATTTT. As protein: CASSASGTGNTIYF.

This clonotype has just a few counts. The J gene is TRBJ2-3, the V gene TRBV29-1, with 7 bases matching TRBD2. The V segment lost 1 base and the J segment 2 bases; nucleotides outside the gene matches: 6. CDR1 and CDR2 (germline): SQVTM, ANQGSEA. This CDR3 is 15 amino acids long. The CDR3 loop is CSVEGASGITDTQYF. The CDR3 DNA reads as TGCAGCGTTGAAGGGGCTAGCGGCATCACAGATACGCAGTATTTT.

This clonotype was observed many times. This chain joins TRBV7-2 and TRBJ2-3; D is possibly TRBD2 (6 bases). Deletions cut 5 bases from V and 1 base from J, with 10 bases between. There are 14 residues in the CDR3. Germline V gene sequence: CDR1 SGHTA, CDR2 FQGNSA. The CDR3 DNA reads as TGTGCCAGCAGCGTCGGGGGTGGCACAGATACGCAGTATTTT. It translates to CASSVGGGTDTQYF. Full variable domain (outside the CDR3, taken from reference TRBV7-2 and TRBJ2-3): GAGVSQSPSNKVTEKGKDVELRCDPISGHTALYWYRQSLGQGLEFLIYFQGNSAPDKSGLPSDRFSAERTGGSVSTLTIQRTQQEDSAVYLCASSVGGGTDTQYFGPGTRLTVL.

DNA of the CDR3: TGTGCCAGCAGACCGACAGGGGGCTATGGCTACACCTTC. Residues: CASRPTGGYGYTF. This sequence joins TRBV6-5 and TRBJ1-2, with 9 nucleotides matching TRBD1. This CDR3 comprises 13 residues. The germline gives CDR1 MNHEY, CDR2 SVGAGI. Trimming cost V 6 bases and J 4 bases; bases outside gene matches: 3.

Concerning this clonotype: This could be a read error, since a much larger clone is one nucleotide away. This chain connects TRBV6-5 to TRBJ1-3; no clear D. Germline assignment: CDR1 MNHEY and CDR2 SVGAGI. The CDR3 spans 14 residues. This CDR3 is CARSYLARGDTIYF. As DNA, the CDR3 is TGTGCCCGCAGTTACCTTGCCCGTGGGGACACCATATATTTT.

This chain links TRBV6-6 with TRBJ1-5, with 8 bases that match TRBD1. Germline V gives CDR1 MNHNY, CDR2 SVGAGI (reference sequence). Unmatched junction bases numbered 11, after V lost 5 bases and J lost 5 bases. CDR3 length equals 16 residues. The chain's CDR3 is CASSADRGVSHQPQHF. CDR3 in DNA: TGTGCCAGCAGTGCAGACAGGGGTGTTTCTCATCAGCCCCAGCATTTT.

The gene calls are TRBV18 and TRBJ2-7; TRBD1 matches at 9 bases. After removal of 3 bases from V and 6 bases from J, the junction contained 6 bases not matched to a gene. The V gene's germline CDR1 is KGHSH and CDR2 LQKENI. The CDR3 totals 14 residues. This chain's CDR3 is CASSPGQGVVEQYF. The CDR3 nucleotides read TGTGCCAGCTCACCGGGACAGGGAGTGGTCGAGCAGTACTTC.

This clonotype was detected many times. The CDR3 region is CASSLGVLRGYTF. In DNA, the CDR3 is TGTGCCAGCAGCTTAGGGGTTCTCCGAGGCTACACCTTC. This chain joins TRBV7-2 and TRBJ1-2; D remains unclear. Looked up from germline, CDR1 is SGHTA and CDR2 is FQGNSA. The CDR3 has 13 amino acids. With 1 base removed from V and 8 bases from J, the gap between germline ends came to 11 bases.

The table lists this clonotype with many counts. The chain has TRBV7-2 and TRBJ2-3; TRBD2 is a possible D gene (6 bases). The germline CDR1 and CDR2 sequences are SGHTA and FQGNSA. Trimming shortened V by 1 base and J by 2 bases, and 10 bases separated the two germline ends. CDR3 length equals 15 residues. The CDR3 region has the DNA TGTGCCAGCAGCTTAGGGGGCGGGACCACAGATACGCAGTATTTT. Translated, it gives CASSLGGGTTDTQYF.

This clonotype was counted at least ten times. The chain recombines TRBV6-2 or TRBV6-3 with TRBJ2-2, with D hard to call. From germline, CDR1 is MNHEY and CDR2 SVGEGT. The CDR3 is made up of 12 amino acids. V shed 6 bases and J shed 7 bases, with 9 bases lying between them. The CDR3 protein is CASSPSVGELFF. Written as DNA, the CDR3 is TGTGCCAGCAGCCCAAGCGTCGGGGAGCTGTTTTTT.

This rearrangement joins TRBV5-4 to TRBJ2-7; TRBD2 is a possible D gene (5 bases). CDR1 SGHNT and CDR2 YYREEE come from the germline V gene (reference sequence). The CDR3 loop spans 12 amino acids. The V gene lost 6 bases and the J gene lost 1 base, with 8 bases spanning the gap. CDR3 nucleotides: TGTGCCAGCAACCGGAGGTCCTACGAGCAGTACTTC. It is translated as CASNRRSYEQYF.

The gene calls are TRBV7-7 and TRBJ2-5; D is unresolved. The CDR3 contains 15 residues. Germline V lookup: CDR1 SSHAT, CDR2 FNYEAQ (reference sequence). The V end lost 1 base, the J end lost 4 bases, and 13 bases lay between the germline ends. The CDR3 loop reads CASSLGGSLGETQYF. Here the CDR3 DNA reads TGTGCCAGCAGCTTAGGAGGTAGCCTAGGAGAGACCCAGTACTTC.

To note about this clonotype: A much more abundant neighbour one base away suggests this may be a read error. The rearrangement links TRBV28 to TRBJ2-7; tentative D call: TRBD2 (5 bases). Germline loops: CDR1 MDHEN, CDR2 SYDVKM. V shed 2 bases and J shed 4 bases, with 18 bases lying between them. The CDR3 is 16 residues long. The CDR3 region is CASSLGGRHGIYEQYF. In DNA, the CDR3 is TGTGCCAGCAGTTTAGGCGGGCGACATGGGATATACGAGCAGTACTTC.

The chain employs TRBV11-2 and TRBJ2-2; D is undetermined. The CDR3 extends over 15 amino acids. V lost 1 base, J lost 5 bases, and 11 bases lay in between. In germline, CDR1 is SGHAT, CDR2 FQNNGV. CDR3 nucleotide sequence: TGTGCCAGCAGCTTAGCCGGGTTGAGAACCGGGGAGCTGTTTTTT. Translating gives CASSLAGLRTGELFF.